This TCR beta chain was sequenced for a study of CD8+ T cells in alopecia areata. Specimens obtained from alopecia areata patients comprised lesional scalp punch biopsies and peripheral blood. Notes on the study in general: Mouse data revealed clearer TCR sharing than patient data did, a gap possibly tied to HLA.

The sequencing template was cDNA reverse transcribed from extracted RNA. Profiled with immunoSEQ multiplex PCR; TCRdb holds only in-frame clones, not every one. The table has over 85,000 clones, under 45% seen once. Regarding this clone: Its specificity is not known.

Sequencing used CD4+ T cells sorted from blood. This TCR was sampled from a human donor with alopecia areata.

The CDR3 loop reads CASSFGIGETQYF. CDR3 DNA: TGTGCCAGCAGTTTCGGTATAGGGGAGACCCAGTACTTC. The rearrangement links TRBV28 to TRBJ2-5; no clear D gene. Trimming stripped 3 bases from V and 5 bases from J, with 10 bases between. Germline V lookup: CDR1 MDHEN, CDR2 SYDVKM. This CDR3 is built from 13 residues.